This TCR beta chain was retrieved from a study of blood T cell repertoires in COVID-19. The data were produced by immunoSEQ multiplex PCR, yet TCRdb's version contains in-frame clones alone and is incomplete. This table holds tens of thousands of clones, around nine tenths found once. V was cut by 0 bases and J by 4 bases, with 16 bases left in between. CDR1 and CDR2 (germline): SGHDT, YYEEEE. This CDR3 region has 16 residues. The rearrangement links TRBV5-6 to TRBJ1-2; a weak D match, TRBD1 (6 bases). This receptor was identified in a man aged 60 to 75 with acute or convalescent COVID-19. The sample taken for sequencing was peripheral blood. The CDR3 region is CASSLGGGQPRYGYTF. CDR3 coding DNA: TGTGCCAGCAGCTTGGGAGGAGGACAGCCCCGCTATGGCTACACCTTC. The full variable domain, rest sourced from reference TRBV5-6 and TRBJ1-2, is DAGVTQSPTHLIKTRGQQVTLRCSPKSGHDTVSWYQQALGQGPQFIFQYYEEEERQRGNFPDRFSGHQFPNYSSELNVNALLLGDSALYLCASSLGGGQPRYGYTFGSGTRLTVV.